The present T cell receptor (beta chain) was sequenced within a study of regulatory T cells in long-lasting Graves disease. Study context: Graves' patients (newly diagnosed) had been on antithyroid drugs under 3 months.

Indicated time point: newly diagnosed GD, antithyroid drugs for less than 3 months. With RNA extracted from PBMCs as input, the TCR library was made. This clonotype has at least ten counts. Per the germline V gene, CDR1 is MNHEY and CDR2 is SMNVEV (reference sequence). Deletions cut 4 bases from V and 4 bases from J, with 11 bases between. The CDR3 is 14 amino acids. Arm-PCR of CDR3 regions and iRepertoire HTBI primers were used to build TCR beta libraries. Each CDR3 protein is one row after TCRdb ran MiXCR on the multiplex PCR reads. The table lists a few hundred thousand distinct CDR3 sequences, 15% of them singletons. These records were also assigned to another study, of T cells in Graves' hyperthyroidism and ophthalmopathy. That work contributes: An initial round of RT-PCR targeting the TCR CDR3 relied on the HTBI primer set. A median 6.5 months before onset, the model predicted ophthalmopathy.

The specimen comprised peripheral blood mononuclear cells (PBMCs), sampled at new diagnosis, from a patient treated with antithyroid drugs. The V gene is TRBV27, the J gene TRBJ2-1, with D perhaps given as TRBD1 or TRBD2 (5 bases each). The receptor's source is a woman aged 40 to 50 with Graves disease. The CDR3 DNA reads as TGTGCCAGCAGTTCACTAGGGGCATACAATGAGCAGTTCTTC. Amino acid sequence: CASSSLGAYNEQFF.